The table lists the clone carrying this T cell receptor beta chain with a few counts. The data were produced by immunoSEQ multiplex PCR, yet TCRdb's version contains in-frame clones alone and is incomplete. The table includes some 260,000 clones, approximately 84% detected once. This CDR3 has 15 amino acids. The sample comes from a study of blood T cell repertoires in COVID-19. The receptor was isolated from a man aged 35 to 55 who had recovered from COVID-19. The J gene is TRBJ1-4, the V gene TRBV21-1; the DNA was not compared with TRBD1, the D call given in the table. TRBV21-1 is a recognized pseudogene. The specimen sequenced was PBMCs or T cells enriched from blood (not recorded which). Here the CDR3 reads CASSKVDRGIQKLFF. The CDR3 DNA reads as TGTGCCAGCAGCAAAGTTGACAGGGGGATCCAAAAACTGTTTTTT.